Shown below are 29 T cell receptor beta chains from a single sample sequenced in a study of monozygotic twins with inflammatory bowel disease. TCRdb reprocessed the 5' RACE reads, with one entry per CDR3 protein and no DNA. This repertoire comprises about 380,000 distinct CDR3 sequences; its ten largest clones make up just over 2.5%. The sample comprised blood. The origin of the receptors is a human donor with ulcerative colitis or Crohn's disease, or a healthy co-twin of an affected twin (not recorded which).

The rearrangement joins TRBV5-1 to TRBJ1-4; TCRdb picks TRBD1, but there is no DNA to check that call. This CDR3 has 14 amino acids. CDR1 is SGHRS, CDR2 YFSETQ, per germline. This CDR3 reads CASRRGTGNEKLFF.

The rearrangement joins TRBV5-1 to TRBJ1-1; the TCRdb call, TRBD1, lacks DNA for checking. The CDR3 extends over 14 amino acids. The V gene's germline CDR1 is SGHRS and CDR2 YFSETQ. This CDR3 reads CASSYQGLHTEAFF. The whole variable domain, filled in from reference TRBV5-1 and TRBJ1-1, reads KAGVTQTPRYLIKTRGQQVTLSCSPISGHRSVSWYQQTPGQGLQFLFEYFSETQRNKGNFPGRFSGRQFSNSRSEMNVSTLELGDSALYLCASSYQGLHTEAFFGQGTRLTVV.

CDR3 amino acids: CTSSQGTGLSLYEQYF. V is TRBV1 and J is TRBJ2-7; absent DNA, TCRdb's TRBD1 call cannot be checked. TRBV1 is marked as a pseudogene. CDR3 length equals 16 residues.

This chain uses TRBV25-1 with TRBJ2-6. CDR3 size: 15 residues. In germline, CDR1 is MGHDK, CDR2 SYGVNS. The CDR3 sequence is CASSVVGSGANVLTF.

This chain connects TRBV10-3 to TRBJ2-3; the D call from TCRdb, TRBD1, cannot be confirmed without DNA. The germline CDR1 and CDR2 sequences are ENHRY and SYGVKD. There are 14 residues in the CDR3. The CDR3 here is CAIMPGAPTDTQYF.

The chain links TRBV4-1 to TRBJ1-1; absent DNA, TCRdb's TRBD1 call cannot be checked. CDR1 and CDR2 (germline): MGHRA, YSYEKL. The CDR3 totals 17 residues. This CDR3 is CASSQEPGGFSAAEAFF.

V gene TRBV27 combines with J gene TRBJ1-5; TCRdb calls TRBD1, which cannot be checked without DNA. This CDR3 has 15 residues. Germline values: CDR1 MNHEY, CDR2 SMNVEV (reference sequence). CDR3 residues: CASSLSQGLGQPQHF.

The V call is TRBV5-6, the J call TRBJ1-6. The germline V gene encodes CDR1 SGHDT and CDR2 YYEEEE. The CDR3 is 16 residues long. The CDR3: CASSLGRSNYNSPLHF.

This CDR3 is CASSSSWTGANTGELFF. The chain has TRBV7-9 and TRBJ2-2; TCRdb proposes TRBD1, but this gene call is untestable without DNA. Germline CDR1 is SEHNR and CDR2 is FQNEAQ (reference sequence). This CDR3 has 17 amino acids.

The chain is built from TRBV12-3 or TRBV12-4 and TRBJ2-3; the D call of TRBD2 rests on TCRdb alone, since no DNA is present to check it. This CDR3 spans 15 amino acids. CDR3 protein: CASNGLAGQGDTQYF.

The V call is TRBV18, the J call TRBJ1-5. Germline CDR1 reads KGHSH; CDR2 reads LQKENI. The CDR3 covers 13 residues. CDR3 amino acids: CASSPSKNQPQHF.

The chain is built from TRBV6-2 or TRBV6-3 and TRBJ1-5; the TCRdb call, TRBD1, lacks DNA for checking. This CDR3 spans 16 amino acids. From germline, CDR1 is MNHEY and CDR2 SVGEGT. The CDR3 spells CASSYFGQKVLQPQHF.

The V gene is TRBV4-1, the J gene TRBJ1-5; TCRdb calls TRBD1, which cannot be checked without DNA. Germline assignment: CDR1 MGHRA and CDR2 YSYEKL. The CDR3 covers 16 residues. The CDR3 sequence: CASSSFGQGGNQPQHF.

The chain employs TRBV30 and TRBJ2-7; TCRdb reports TRBD1, a call that lacks DNA to check it against. CDR1 is GTSNPN, CDR2 SVGIG, per germline (reference sequence). The CDR3 length is 14 residues. CDR3 in amino acids: CAWTRGTAFYEQYF.

This chain connects TRBV7-9 to TRBJ2-7. CDR1 is SEHNR and CDR2 is FQNEAQ in the germline V gene (reference sequence). The CDR3 loop spans 12 amino acids. This CDR3 reads CASSFTAYEQYF. The variable domain in full, with the rest retrieved from reference TRBV7-9 and TRBJ2-7, is DTGVSQNPRHKITKRGQNVTFRCDPISEHNRLYWYRQTLGQGPEFLTYFQNEAQLEKSRLLSDRFSAERPKGSFSTLEIQRTEQGDSAMYLCASSFTAYEQYFGPGTRLTVT.

The chain has TRBV5-1 and TRBJ2-7; TCRdb outputs TRBD1, but without DNA this stays unchecked. Germline assignment: CDR1 SGHRS and CDR2 YFSETQ. This CDR3 has 15 amino acids. Here the CDR3 reads CASSLSTGRSYEQYF.

The V call is TRBV28, the J call TRBJ2-1; absent DNA, TCRdb's TRBD1 call cannot be checked. CDR3 size: 16 residues. CDR1 MDHEN and CDR2 SYDVKM come from the germline V gene. The CDR3 loop is CASSFFSGGILNEQFF.

The chain recombines TRBV3-1 with TRBJ2-1; absent DNA, TCRdb's TRBD1 call cannot be checked. The CDR3 extends over 13 amino acids. Germline-derived CDR1 and CDR2 are LGHDT and YNNKEL (reference sequence). The CDR3 sequence: CASRPGQLNEQFF.

The chain is built from TRBV12-3 or TRBV12-4 and TRBJ1-1; the D call from TCRdb, TRBD1, cannot be confirmed without DNA. CDR3 size: 13 residues. The CDR3 loop reads CASTFTGTQSAFF.

The rearrangement uses TRBV9 and TRBJ1-3; TCRdb outputs TRBD1, but without DNA this stays unchecked. The CDR3 sequence is 14 residues long. Looked up from germline, CDR1 is SGDLS and CDR2 is YYNGEE. The CDR3 is CASSVVGGADTIYF.

The chain links TRBV29-1 to TRBJ2-3; the TCRdb call, TRBD1, lacks DNA for checking. Looked up from germline, CDR1 is SQVTM and CDR2 is ANQGSEA. The CDR3 is 14 residues long. This CDR3 reads CSVGGRQNTDTQYF.

This chain joins TRBV20-1 and TRBJ1-4; TCRdb gives TRBD1 as the D gene, but with no DNA this cannot be confirmed. Germline CDR1 is DFQATT and CDR2 is SNEGSKA (reference sequence). CDR3 size: 14 residues. CDR3 in amino acids: CSARKGVANEKLFF.

The rearrangement links TRBV6-2 or TRBV6-3 to TRBJ1-6; there is no DNA to check the TCRdb D call of TRBD1. Germline assignment: CDR1 MNHEY and CDR2 SVGEGT. The CDR3 length is 13 residues. The CDR3: CASSGQGASPLHF.

The chain is built from TRBV7-9 and TRBJ1-5. From germline, CDR1 is SEHNR and CDR2 FQNEAQ (reference sequence). The CDR3 length is 15 residues. The CDR3 reads CASSLDLGGDQPQHF.

This rearrangement joins TRBV5-1 to TRBJ1-3; TCRdb outputs TRBD1, but without DNA this stays unchecked. The CDR3 has 15 residues. Germline V lookup: CDR1 SGHRS, CDR2 YFSETQ. This CDR3 reads CASSLAGTAGNTIYF.

V and J are TRBV12-3 or TRBV12-4 and TRBJ2-7; TCRdb reports TRBD1, a call that lacks DNA to check it against. The CDR3 has 14 residues. The CDR3 loop is CASSLGDRTYEQYF.

The gene calls are TRBV7-2 and TRBJ1-4; TCRdb names TRBD1, which stays unverified in the absence of DNA. The CDR3 is made up of 15 amino acids. In germline, CDR1 is SGHTA, CDR2 FQGNSA. The CDR3 protein is CASKEGVHGNEKLFF.

The V gene is TRBV19, the J gene TRBJ1-2; with no DNA, the TCRdb D assignment of TRBD1 cannot be verified. Per the germline V gene, CDR1 is LNHDA and CDR2 is SQIVND (reference sequence). This CDR3 is built from 16 residues. CDR3: CASSIWGPITNYGYTF. Using reference TRBV19 and TRBJ1-2 for the parts outside the CDR3, the full variable domain is DGGITQSPKYLFRKEGQNVTLSCEQNLNHDAMYWYRQDPGQGLRLIYYSQIVNDFQKGDIAEGYSVSREKKESFPLTVTSAQKNPTAFYLCASSIWGPITNYGYTFGSGTRLTVV.

The chain employs TRBV7-9 and TRBJ2-3; the D gene TCRdb calls, TRBD1, cannot be checked with no DNA. The CDR3 loop spans 14 amino acids. Germline CDR1 and CDR2: SEHNR and FQNEAQ (reference sequence). The CDR3 spells CASSPGLSTDTQYF.